This TCR beta chain was identified during a study of blood T cells in healthy people across ages. About the study: Per two T cells, template switching captured roughly one barcoded beta molecule.

For this clonotype: Its antigen remains unknown.

From germline, CDR1 is PRHDT and CDR2 FYEKMQ (reference sequence). The CDR3 is made up of 15 amino acids. V shed 4 bases, J shed 3 bases, and the junction held 4 bases outside the gene matches. General observations from the study: Diversity was estimated from one million T cells, and these estimates were considered underestimates. Naive CD4+ cells and diversity were both higher in long-lived donors than in aged donors.

Next came a second PCR, run for about 7 to 12 cycles, which used a sample-barcoded 5' primer along with a J-beta primer mix. Per-sample output comprised a minimum of 2.5 million paired-end reads containing CDR3. TCRdb reprocessed the 5' RACE reads via MiXCR and lists one record per CDR3 protein. The sample yields 720,000 or so distinct CDR3 sequences, roughly 43% seen once. The sequencing input was blood. The chain employs TRBV13 and TRBJ1-1; 11 bases fit TRBD1. This TCR was sampled from an elderly man in good health. Here the CDR3 reads CASSSRTGGYTEAFF. Written as DNA, the CDR3 is TGTGCCAGCAGCTCAAGGACAGGGGGCTACACTGAAGCTTTCTTT.